The source of this T cell receptor beta chain is a study of OX40 agonist ivuxolimab in advanced cancers. Whole-study context: Six ivuxolimab dose levels, 0.01 to 10 mg/kg, were given intravenously every 2 weeks.

The CDR3 is 11 residues long. The ends were cut back, 2 bases at V and 10 bases at J, with 8 bases in the middle. Germline V gene sequence: CDR1 SGHTA, CDR2 FQGNSA. Sequencing used immunoSEQ multiplex PCR; TCRdb keeps in-frame clones, though not all of them. The table records over 45,000 clones, more than 75% of them present only once. V and J are TRBV7-2 and TRBJ1-2, with unresolved D. This TCR derives from an adult with an advanced solid tumor such as melanoma, head and neck, liver or kidney cancer. The sequences come from CD4+ or CD8+ T cells sorted from blood, collected in a trial of the OX40 agonist ivuxolimab. The CDR3 nucleotides are TGTGCCAGCAGCTTAAATAGGTACTACACCTTC. It translates to CASSLNRYYTF.